A selection of T cell receptor beta chains follows, all from one sample in a study of human T cells and chemical hapten exposure. TCRdb reprocessed the RACE reads with MiXCR, giving one entry per CDR3 protein. In the table there are around 300,000 distinct CDR3 sequences, 7.7% of which are singletons. The material sequenced was whole blood, taken in connection with sensitization to the hapten diphenylcyclopropenone (DPC). These receptor sequences come from a man younger than 35 with alopecia areata. Some clones in this sample may be carry-over from other donors' samples. Each CDR3 is given with its conserved first and last residue. A D gene is named only where the DNA matches it firmly. Only some rows state a clone size, as once, few, many or a class for expanded clones.

TRBV29-1	few	TRBD2	TRBJ2-1	TGCAGCGTTAGCAGGCCGCGGGGGAATGAGCAGTTCTTC	CSVSRPRGNEQFF
TRBV7-3	-	-	TRBJ1-6	TGTGCCAGCAGCTTATTGGGGCAGGGAAATTCACCCCTCCACTTT	CASSLLGQGNSPLHF
TRBV6-2/TRBV6-3	many	TRBD1	TRBJ2-7	TGTGCCAGCGAGGACAGGTCGGTTGTCTACGAGCAGTACTTC	CASEDRSVVYEQYF
TRBV10-3	few	-	TRBJ2-3	TGTGCCATCAATTTTGACAGCGGCCGTACAGATACGCAGTATTTT	CAINFDSGRTDTQYF
TRBV5-4	-	-	TRBJ2-1	TGTGCCAGCAGCTTACCACGGCAGGGAGCCTACAATGAGCAGTTCTTC	CASSLPRQGAYNEQFF
TRBV12-3/TRBV12-4	many	TRBD2	TRBJ2-3	TGTGCCAGCAGAAAATCCGGGGGGGCAGATACGCAGTATTTT	CASRKSGGADTQYF
TRBV7-9	-	-	TRBJ2-3	TGTGCCAGCAGCTTAGTTGGGGGGCGAGATACGCAGTATTTT	CASSLVGGRDTQYF
TRBV5-1	-	TRBD1	TRBJ2-5	TGCGCCAGCAGCTTTGGGACAGGGAGCGAGACCCAGTACTTC	CASSFGTGSETQYF
TRBV18	-	-	TRBJ1-6	TGTGCCAGCTCACCATTTGGGCAGGCTAATTCACCCCTCCACTTT	CASSPFGQANSPLHF
TRBV5-1	few	TRBD2	TRBJ2-7	TGCGCCAGCAGCTTGGCCCCTAGCGGCTCCTACGAGCAGTACTTC	CASSLAPSGSYEQYF
TRBV2	-	-	TRBJ2-6	TGTGCCAGCAGCGAGTTCCCCGTATCTGGGGCCAACGTCCTGACTTTC	CASSEFPVSGANVLTF
TRBV20-1	few	TRBD1	TRBJ2-2	TGCAGTGCTACAACCGGGACAGGGGGCGGCGGGGAGCTGTTTTTT	CSATTGTGGGGELFF
TRBV7-3	-	TRBD1	TRBJ2-2	TGTGCCAGCAGCCCCCTACAGGGGGGACCGAACACCGGGGAGCTGTTTTTT	CASSPLQGGPNTGELFF
TRBV7-9	few	-	TRBJ2-7	TGTGCCAGCAGCTTAGGGGACAAAAACTACGAGCAGTACTTC	CASSLGDKNYEQYF
TRBV6-2/TRBV6-3	few	TRBD1	TRBJ2-2	TGTGCCAGCAGTTACGTGCCGGACAGGGGGCTTCTCACCGGGGAGCTGTTTTTT	CASSYVPDRGLLTGELFF
TRBV5-5	many	-	TRBJ1-6	TGTGCCAGCAGACAGATTCAGGGGAGCTCCTATAATTCACCCCTCCACTTT	CASRQIQGSSYNSPLHF
TRBV5-1	many	-	TRBJ2-7	TGCGCCAGCACCCGGCGAGGGGCGGGGAGCTCCTACGAGCAGTACTTC	CASTRRGAGSSYEQYF
TRBV6-2/TRBV6-3	many	TRBD1	TRBJ1-1	TGTGCCAGCAGAGAGACAGGGGAAGTGGGTGCAGCTTTCTTT	CASRETGEVGAAFF
TRBV6-2/TRBV6-3	-	TRBD1	TRBJ2-7	TGTGCCAGCAGTTCGACGGGACAGGGATACGAGCAGTACTTC	CASSSTGQGYEQYF
TRBV11-3	-	-	TRBJ2-1	TGTGCCAGCAGCTTATCAGGGAGAACCTACAATGAGCAGTTCTTC	CASSLSGRTYNEQFF
TRBV4-3	many	TRBD2	TRBJ2-2	TGCGCCAGCAGCCAAGAGGGGACTAGCGGGGGGAGCACCGGGGAGCTGTTTTTT	CASSQEGTSGGSTGELFF
TRBV20-1	many	-	TRBJ1-1	TGCAGTGCTAGTTGGGGCGTTGACACTGAAGCTTTCTTT	CSASWGVDTEAFF
TRBV7-9	-	-	TRBJ1-2	TGTGCCAGCAGCGATGCAGTTGGCTATGGCTACACCTTC	CASSDAVGYGYTF
TRBV7-9	once	-	TRBJ1-3	TGTGCCAGCAGCTACCTCCATCAATTAGGAAACACCATATATTTT	CASSYLHQLGNTIYF
TRBV4-1	few	-	TRBJ2-7	TGCGCCAGCAGCCACCTTAGCAGGTCTGACGAGCAGTACTTC	CASSHLSRSDEQYF
TRBV7-9	many	-	TRBJ1-5	TGTGCCAGCAGCTGGTACAGCAATCAGCCCCAGCATTTT	CASSWYSNQPQHF
TRBV27	few	-	TRBJ1-2	TGTGCCAGCAGTTTATCGGCCAGAGTCTATGGCTACACCTTC	CASSLSARVYGYTF
TRBV5-6	-	-	TRBJ2-7	TGTGCCAGCAGCCGTACCGGGCCCACGAACGAGCAGTACTTC	CASSRTGPTNEQYF
TRBV10-3	-	-	TRBJ1-3	TGTGCCACCGGGGGAATAAGCCAGAACACCATATATTTT	CATGGISQNTIYF
TRBV7-3	-	TRBD2	TRBJ2-1	TGTGCCAGCAGCTTAACCGCGGGGGATCACAATGAGCAGTTCTTC	CASSLTAGDHNEQFF
TRBV5-1	few	-	TRBJ2-3	TGCGCCAGCAGTCACCCGGGACTCCCTGCAGATACGCAGTATTTT	CASSHPGLPADTQYF
TRBV7-9	few	-	TRBJ1-6	TGTGCCAGCAGCTTAAGGGACGGAGAAAATTCACCCCTCCACTTT	CASSLRDGENSPLHF
TRBV27	-	-	TRBJ2-3	TGTGCCAGCAGTTCGCGACAGTTACTGAGCACAGATACGCAGTATTTT	CASSSRQLLSTDTQYF
TRBV10-3	many	TRBD1	TRBJ1-6	TGTGCCATCAGGGGACAGGGGGGCCTCAGCTCCTATAATTCACCCCTCCACTTT	CAIRGQGGLSSYNSPLHF
TRBV4-1	-	TRBD2	TRBJ2-1	TGCGCCAGCAGCGCACCAGGACTAGCGGGGTCCCTCAGAAGGGGACCAGGCGGGGATGAGCAGTTCTTC	CASSAPGLAGSLRRGPGGDEQFF
TRBV20-1	-	TRBD1	TRBJ2-3	TGCAGTGCTCCTGGGACAGGCCGACTAGATACGCAGTATTTT	CSAPGTGRLDTQYF
TRBV7-2	-	-	TRBJ1-6	TGTGCCAGCAGCTTAGGCCCATACAATAATTCACCCCTCCACTTT	CASSLGPYNNSPLHF
TRBV10-3	-	-	TRBJ1-4	TGTGCCATCAGCGGCGGTGGCGGGGAAAAACTGTTTTTT	CAISGGGGEKLFF
TRBV4-2	-	TRBD1	TRBJ1-2	TGTGCCAGCAGCCGGACAGGAATTGACTATGGCTACACCTTC	CASSRTGIDYGYTF
TRBV12-3/TRBV12-4	many	-	TRBJ2-3	TGTGCCAGCAGTTCAGATACGCAGTATTTT	CASSSDTQYF
TRBV28	-	TRBD1	TRBJ1-5	TGTGCCAGCAGTTTAACAGGGGGCAGTCAGCCCCAGCATTTT	CASSLTGGSQPQHF
TRBV6-2/TRBV6-3	many	TRBD2	TRBJ2-1	TGTGCCAGCAGCCCGGGAGGGATCTACAATGAGCAGTTCTTC	CASSPGGIYNEQFF
TRBV10-3	many	TRBD1	TRBJ1-6	TGTGCCATCAGGGGGACAGGGGTTAATTCACCCCTCCACTTT	CAIRGTGVNSPLHF
TRBV13	many	-	TRBJ2-3	TGTGCCAGCAGCTCCTTCACAGATACGCAGTATTTT	CASSSFTDTQYF
TRBV7-2	few	TRBD1	TRBJ1-5	TGTGCCAGCAGCTTCTCCGGGACAGGGGTACAGCCCCAGCATTTT	CASSFSGTGVQPQHF
TRBV15	-	-	TRBJ1-1	TGTGCCACCAGCAGAGTCGAGAACACTGAAGCTTTCTTT	CATSRVENTEAFF